This is a list of T cell receptor beta chains from one sample in a study of blood T cell repertoires in COVID-19. TCRdb's table, derived via immunoSEQ multiplex PCR, lists solely in-frame clones and lacks some. The table lists 150,000 to 200,000 clones, 88% of them singletons, with roughly 8.6% in the top ten. The sequencing input was PBMCs or T cells enriched from blood (not recorded which). The receptors shown here come from a woman aged 18-35 years who had recovered from COVID-19. The conserved cysteine and the conserved F or W are not part of the CDR3 here. A row's size may be missing; if present it is once, few, many or a size class.

abundance | j_gene | v_gene | CDR3aa
NA | TRBJ1-3 | TRBV19 | ASRDWAPGSGNTIY
NA | TRBJ1-1 | TRBV30 | AWILGGATEAF
NA | TRBJ1-2 | TRBV28 | ASVDRLNGYT
NA | TRBJ1-5 | TRBV30 | ACGQGFNQPQH
NA | TRBJ2-7 | TRBV18 | ASSPSVYEQY
NA | TRBJ1-5 | TRBV2 | ASSAQGNQPQH
NA | TRBJ1-1 | TRBV5-6 | ASSLGSEAF
NA | TRBJ1-5 | TRBV2 | ASTPDSSSNQPQH
once | TRBJ1-3 | TRBV9 | ASSVDGSWNTIY
once | TRBJ1-2 | TRBV5-5 | ASSYSGTGNYGYT
once | TRBJ2-1 | TRBV10-1 | ASSDGGRPPAKQF
NA | TRBJ1-1 | TRBV5-4 | ASSPSRVWTEAF
NA | TRBJ1-2 | TRBV7-9 | ASSGGYGYT
once | TRBJ2-3 | TRBV19 | ASRPTSESRDTQY
once | TRBJ2-2 | TRBV19 | ASSSSYRVSGELF
NA | TRBJ1-3 | TRBV7-2 | ASSLPDRAIGNTIY
NA | TRBJ1-2 | TRBV5-6 | ASRTGGGSGYT
NA | TRBJ2-7 | TRBV2 | ATLNPQTYEQY
NA | TRBJ1-1 | TRBV18 | ASSTTNTEAF
NA | TRBJ2-7 | TRBV20-1 | SAGPVYEQY
NA | TRBJ2-3 | TRBV5-1 | ASSLTGGPSDTQY
NA | TRBJ2-4 | TRBV7-2 | ASSFASSGDIQY
NA | TRBJ2-7 | TRBV5-6 | ASSFVVREGSYEQY
NA | TRBJ2-3 | TRBV10-3 | AISVSGGVGDTQY
once | TRBJ1-3 | TRBV18 | ASSRTGSSGNTIY
NA | TRBJ2-3 | TRBV27 | ASSWTSGGDTQY
once | TRBJ2-1 | TRBV4-3 | ASSQALAEYNEQF
NA | TRBJ2-1 | TRBV7-3 | ASSLGSSPRNEQF
NA | TRBJ2-7 | TRBV6-4 | ASSADTTYEQY
NA | TRBJ2-3 | TRBV2 | ASSSADTQY
NA | TRBJ1-3 | TRBV6-1 | ASSESGSSGNTIY
NA | TRBJ2-1 | TRBV7-3 | ASSPGQYNEQF
NA | TRBJ2-1 | TRBV7-2 | AREGGDNEQF